The subject of this entry is one T cell receptor (beta chain). Its antigen target is currently unknown. Qualities for individual bases were not recorded, and no much larger clone is one base off. The germline V gene supplies CDR1 SGHRS and CDR2 YFSETQ. V is cut back by 4 bases and J by 5 bases, with 6 bases in the junction unmatched. From the cysteine through the phenylalanine, the CDR3 covers 16 amino acids. Just CDR3 DNA is preserved here, 48 bases in frame from base 1. The sample is drawn from a study of T cells in Graves' hyperthyroidism and ophthalmopathy (dated by TCRdb to about 2019). Broadly, across the study: Peripheral blood was sampled at the time of initial diagnosis, prior to any treatment. TCR V-J signatures able to tell the groups apart were searched for in a discovery cohort of 90 to 100 patients, of whom more than 40 had Graves' ophthalmopathy and some 60 had stable Graves' hyperthyroidism. Prospective prediction of ophthalmopathy was tested in an independent validation cohort consisting of about 19 hyperthyroidism patients and 15 to 17 patients who later progressed to ophthalmopathy. The 100 discovery patients were divided at random into training and test sets in a 7:3 ratio. Thyroid tissue and blood T-cell repertoires from several Graves' hyperthyroidism patients were also compared in the study. Following sampling, methimazole starting at 30 mg daily was given to hyperthyroidism patients, and high-dose intravenous methylprednisolone was given to ophthalmopathy patients. TCR Vbeta CDR3 sequencing of 135 peripheral blood samples (roughly 41 ophthalmopathy, 70 to 85 hyperthyroidism and roughly 17 progressor patients) is reported in the paper.

The TCR beta CDR3 regions were amplified from the RNA transcripts. The TCR CDR3 was subjected to a first round of RT-PCR using the HTBI primer set and the Qiagen OneStep RT-PCR kit. Libraries were constructed in a second round of multiplex PCR, after which size selection and purification were carried out. The libraries were sequenced on an Illumina HiSeq2000 using paired-end 100 bp reads. As for how the authors treated the data: Raw data were processed with SOAPnuke, discarding reads with adapters, uncalled bases, mean Phred below 15, or no exact constant-primer or identifier match. COPE v1.2.5 was used to merge the high-quality paired reads, and each unique nucleotide sequence was defined as a clonotype. Clonotypes were aligned to IMGT TRBV, TRBD and TRBJ reference segments using MiTCR v1.1. The analysis was restricted to V-J combinations with a frequency above 0.0001, which together covered 99% to 99.2% of the repertoires. The TCS score was defined as the ratio of F50 (clonal expansion) to E x V (chaos), calculated using BLOSUM62-based TCRdist between CDR3 peptides within each V-J. Welch's t-statistics and random forest reduced around 510 V-J features to 10 to 15, which were used in a naive Bayes classifier (R e1071). TCRdb took the public reads, trimmed them with fastp at Q25, ran MiXCR for clone calling and kept in-frame beta chains. Under each unique CDR3 protein, matching rows form one entry showing the most common genes and DNA. It is TCRdb's table, rather than the study itself, that gives the V and J calls and clone size. The sample records around 500,000 distinct CDR3 sequences, approximately 16% of which are singletons. The biggest ten clones account for about 31% of the sample.

Ophthalmopathy patients had moderately to severely active disease, with a Clinical Activity Score of 3 or more, a NOSPECS grade of 4 or more, and a disease duration of less than 3 months. Patients with uncontrolled infections, other autoimmune diseases, pregnancy or lactation were excluded. Clinical symptoms, serum thyroxine and TRAb, thyroid ultrasound, and orbital computed tomography formed the basis for the diagnoses. Ficoll-Paque density gradient centrifugation was used to isolate PBMCs from around 10 ml of fresh peripheral blood. Trizol reagent was used to extract total RNA, and RNA quality was then checked on an Agilent 2100 Bioanalyzer. The investigation overall reported the following: In cross-validation, a model built on a 13 V-J signature told ophthalmopathy apart from stable hyperthyroidism with 87.88% sensitivity and around 81% specificity, and in testing the same model reached 80%/75%. Sample size was not statistically predetermined, and investigators were not blinded to group allocation. During validation, the model predicted progression to ophthalmopathy a median of roughly six months ahead of onset, with approximately 70% sensitivity and 72% to 85% specificity. Most expanded thyroid clonotypes (frequency above 0.001) were also detected in blood, a finding suggesting that blood repertoires may reflect thyroid immune responses.

Sequencing input: blood. This sequence uses TRBV5-1 and TRBJ2-2, with 12 bases matching TRBD2. The clonotype comes from a woman between 25 and 40 years old with Graves' ophthalmopathy. The CDR3 loop reads CASSMGGLAGTGELFF. Read as DNA, the sequence is TGCGCCAGCAGCATGGGAGGACTAGCGGGGACCGGGGAGCTGTTTTTT.